These 30 T cell receptor beta chains were sequenced from one sample in a study of cytomegalovirus exposure and HLA in healthy donors. PCR used 60 Vbeta primers and 13 Jbeta primers. The method was immunoSEQ multiplex PCR; TCRdb's version includes in-frame clones alone and lacks a portion of them. The profile shows some 110,000 clones, 80% to 90% of them singletons. Material: PBMCs. The receptors stem from a woman in her 30s in good health and CMV-seronegative.

This clone has only a few counts. CDR3 bases: TGTGCCTGGGGACAAGGGATCTCTGGGGCCAACGTCCTGACTTTC. It specifies CAWGQGISGANVLTF. The rearrangement uses TRBV30 and TRBJ2-6; a weak D match, TRBD1 (5 bases). V was cut by 5 bases and J by 0 bases, with 11 bases left in between. The germline gives CDR1 GTSNPN, CDR2 SVGIG (reference sequence). The CDR3 runs to 15 residues.

On this clone: Other DNA sequences from this sample encode an identical CDR3 as well. The genes are TRBV5-1 and TRBJ2-7, with TRBD2 as a possible D gene (6 bases). Deletions cut 2 bases from V and 3 bases from J, with 15 bases between. From germline, CDR1 is SGHRS and CDR2 YFSETQ. This CDR3 has 15 amino acids. Here the CDR3 DNA reads TGCGCCAGCAGCTTAACCGGGACGGGAGACTACGAGCAGTACTTC. This translates into CASSLTGTGDYEQYF.

The genes are TRBV2 and TRBJ2-1; 8 positions match TRBD2. CDR3 length: 12 residues. The V segment lost 6 bases and the J segment 9 bases; nucleotides outside the gene matches: 4. CDR1 is SNHLY and CDR2 is FYNNEI in the germline V gene. The CDR3 DNA reads TGTGCCAGCAGGATAGCGGGAATTGAGCAGTTCTTC. Amino acids: CASRIAGIEQFF.

The chain joins TRBV5-4 to TRBJ1-2; 7 bases map to TRBD1. In germline, CDR1 is SGHNT, CDR2 YYREEE (reference sequence). This CDR3 comprises 13 residues. Germline trimming cut 2 bases from V and 2 bases from J; bases unmatched to any gene: 0. The CDR3 spells CASSLGGNYGYTF. The CDR3 DNA reads TGTGCCAGCAGCTTAGGGGGCAACTATGGCTACACCTTC.

The chain is built from TRBV2 and TRBJ1-4; D might be TRBD1 (6 bases). The V end lost 5 bases, the J end lost 7 bases, and 17 bases lay between the germline ends. The CDR3 spans 15 residues. Germline assignment: CDR1 SNHLY and CDR2 FYNNEI. The CDR3 nucleotides read TGTGCCAGCAGTACCCAGGGGTTAGGAGTTGAAAAACTGTTTTTT. It specifies CASSTQGLGVEKLFF.

The chain has TRBV5-6 and TRBJ2-5, with 8 bases fitting TRBD1. The last part of the DNA fits TRBJ2-7 better; the J call may be wrong. CDR1 and CDR2 (germline): SGHDT, YYEEEE. The length of the CDR3 is 14 residues. This chain's CDR3 is CASSFADRGYEQYF. As DNA, the CDR3 is TGTGCCAGCAGCTTTGCCGACAGGGGCTACGAGCAGTACTTC.

For this clone: One junction end disagrees with the germline gene, perhaps due to a read error. The chain is built from TRBV7-2 and TRBJ1-2; D ambiguous. The germline gives CDR1 SGHTA, CDR2 FQGNSA. This CDR3 contains 12 residues. In nucleotides, the CDR3 is TGTGCCGGCAGCCTCCTGAACTATGGCTACACCTTC. It is translated as CAGSLLNYGYTF.

V gene TRBV5-8 combines with J gene TRBJ1-5; no clear D. The germline V gene encodes CDR1 SGHTS and CDR2 YDEGEE. The CDR3 is 13 residues long. Trimming removed 2 bases at V and 3 bases at J, with 6 bases between. Here the CDR3 DNA reads TGTGCCAGCAGCTTCGGGGACAATCAGCCCCAGCATTTT. The encoded protein is CASSFGDNQPQHF.

The chain joins TRBV5-6 to TRBJ2-5; D perhaps matches TRBD2 (6 bases). In germline, CDR1 is SGHDT, CDR2 YYEEEE. The V gene lost 1 base and the J gene lost 5 bases, with 15 bases spanning the gap. The CDR3 sequence is 15 residues long. The CDR3 sequence is CASSLFRGFRETQYF. The CDR3 nucleotides are TGTGCCAGCAGCTTGTTTCGGGGGTTTAGGGAGACCCAGTACTTC.

The chain has TRBV6-5 and TRBJ1-1; 7 bases are a match to TRBD1. V was clipped by 6 bases and J by 3 bases; unmatched bases: 4. The V gene's germline CDR1 is MNHEY and CDR2 SVGAGI. This CDR3 has 13 amino acids. The CDR3 nucleotides are TGTGCCAGCAGCCGCGACAGGGACACTGAAGCTTTCTTT. This encodes CASSRDRDTEAFF.

This chain connects TRBV5-1 to TRBJ2-5; a possible D gene is TRBD2 (6 bases). The germline gives CDR1 SGHRS, CDR2 YFSETQ. The CDR3 sequence is 16 residues long. Trimming pared 5 bases from V and 5 bases from J, leaving 22 bases between. CDR3 bases: TGCGCCAGCAGATCTTTCTCGGAGGGGTACGGGGAGACCCAGTACTTC. Translated: CASRSFSEGYGETQYF. The full variable domain, in which reference TRBV5-1 and TRBJ2-5 provide the parts outside the CDR3, is KAGVTQTPRYLIKTRGQQVTLSCSPISGHRSVSWYQQTPGQGLQFLFEYFSETQRNKGNFPGRFSGRQFSNSRSEMNVSTLELGDSALYLCASRSFSEGYGETQYFGPGTRLLVL.

In the case of this clone: This same CDR3 is encoded by further DNA sequences in the sample. The gene calls are TRBV5-1 and TRBJ2-1, with 12 nucleotides matching TRBD2. The junction had 3 bases not matched to a gene; V was cut back by 4 bases and J by 4 bases. The germline gives CDR1 SGHRS, CDR2 YFSETQ. The CDR3 extends over 15 amino acids. In nucleotides, the CDR3 is TGCGCCAGCAGCCTAACTAGCGGGGGGTACAATGAGCAGTTCTTC. This translates into CASSLTSGGYNEQFF. Drawing the rest from reference TRBV5-1 and TRBJ2-1, the complete variable domain is KAGVTQTPRYLIKTRGQQVTLSCSPISGHRSVSWYQQTPGQGLQFLFEYFSETQRNKGNFPGRFSGRQFSNSRSEMNVSTLELGDSALYLCASSLTSGGYNEQFFGPGTRLTVL.

The rearrangement links TRBV30 to TRBJ1-2; D might be TRBD1 (5 bases). Germline assignment: CDR1 GTSNPN and CDR2 SVGIG (reference sequence). The V end was cut by 0 bases, the J end by 3 bases, with 8 bases between. The CDR3 runs 13 residues. The CDR3 spells CAWSVQADYGYTF. CDR3 bases: TGTGCCTGGAGTGTACAGGCGGACTATGGCTACACCTTC.

The chain has TRBV6-1 and TRBJ2-5; 8 bases align to TRBD2. With V trimmed by 6 bases and J by 4 bases, 7 bases remained unmatched. This CDR3 region has 14 residues. CDR1 and CDR2 from the germline V gene are MNHNS and SASEGT. The CDR3 sequence is CASRGASGLETQYF. CDR3 DNA sequence: TGTGCCAGCAGGGGGGCTAGCGGGTTAGAGACCCAGTACTTC.

This chain connects TRBV7-9 to TRBJ2-7; 11 bases map to TRBD2. The germline gives CDR1 SEHNR, CDR2 FQNEAQ (reference sequence). After removal of 5 bases from V and 5 bases from J, the junction contained 11 bases not matched to a gene. The CDR3 length is 16 residues. The DNA of the CDR3 is TGTGCCAGCAGCCTACCTAGCGGGGGGACCAGGCACGAGCAGTACTTC. Translating gives CASSLPSGGTRHEQYF.

The chain is built from TRBV27 and TRBJ2-3; D gene ambiguous. The CDR3 consists of 11 residues. V was trimmed by 3 bases and J by 5 bases, leaving 3 bases between them. CDR1 and CDR2 from the germline V gene are MNHEY and SMNVEV (reference sequence). The CDR3 DNA sequence: TGTGCCAGCAGTTTCGGAGATACGCAGTATTTT. This gives the protein CASSFGDTQYF.

The gene calls are TRBV9 and TRBJ2-2, with 8 nucleotides matching TRBD2. The CDR3 runs to 15 residues. Germline V gene lookup returns CDR1 SGDLS and CDR2 YYNGEE. V trimming: 4 bases; J trimming: 3 bases; junction bases outside the gene matches: 5. CDR3 nucleotide sequence: TGTGCCAGCAGCCGCCGGGGGGGAGACACCGGGGAGCTGTTTTTT. Translating gives CASSRRGGDTGELFF. The full variable domain, completed using reference TRBV9 and TRBJ2-2, is DSGVTQTPKHLITATGQRVTLRCSPRSGDLSVYWYQQSLDQGLQFLIQYYNGEERAKGNILERFSAQQFPDLHSELNLSSLELGDSALYFCASSRRGGDTGELFFGEGSRLTVL.

The V and J genes are TRBV28 and TRBJ1-1; 8 bases match TRBD1. Germline CDR1 and CDR2: MDHEN and SYDVKM. There are 12 residues in the CDR3. J was trimmed by 11 bases and V by 5 bases; bases with no gene match: 7. This chain's CDR3 is CASSLRTGFAFF. The DNA of the CDR3 is TGTGCCAGCAGTCTGAGGACAGGGTTTGCTTTCTTT.

The CDR3 sequence: CASSNQGLAYNEQFF. The CDR3 coding sequence is TGTGCCAGTAGTAACCAGGGACTAGCCTACAATGAGCAGTTCTTC. The chain combines TRBV19 with TRBJ2-1, with 8 positions matching TRBD2. The CDR3 runs 15 residues. The V segment lost 4 bases and the J segment 2 bases; nucleotides outside the gene matches: 4. Germline V gene data show CDR1 as LNHDA and CDR2 as SQIVND (reference sequence).

The DNA of the CDR3 is TGCGCCAGCAACCGCTGGGAGATGAACACTGAAGCTTTCTTT. Translation gives CASNRWEMNTEAFF. The chain combines TRBV23-1 with TRBJ1-1; D unclear. TRBV23-1 is given ORF status, its function remaining uncertain. The CDR3 has 14 amino acids. V was shortened by 7 bases and J by 0 bases, with 12 bases between the two germline ends.

In this sample, this clone turned up once. The V and J genes are TRBV11-3 and TRBJ2-1; TRBD2 is a possible D gene (6 bases). V was clipped by 1 base and J by 0 bases, with 7 bases between them. This CDR3 contains 15 residues. Per the germline V gene, CDR1 is SGHNT and CDR2 is YENEEA. CDR3 protein: CASSLGGVSYNEQFF. The CDR3 region has the DNA TGTGCCAGCAGCTTAGGGGGGGTCTCCTACAATGAGCAGTTCTTC.

This clone was recorded only once. The J gene is TRBJ1-3, the V gene TRBV28; D remains unclear. V shed 3 bases and J shed 7 bases, with 19 bases lying between them. The CDR3 runs to 16 residues. Per the germline V gene, CDR1 is MDHEN and CDR2 is SYDVKM. This CDR3 reads CASSFTGRQPRNTIYF. The CDR3 DNA follows: TGTGCCAGCAGTTTTACCGGCAGACAACCCCGGAACACCATATATTTT.

The genes are TRBV4-2 and TRBJ2-5; the D gene is possibly TRBD2 (5 bases). TRBJ2-7 explains the end of the DNA better; the J call may be wrong. CDR1 is LGHNA and CDR2 is YNFKEQ in the germline V gene. The CDR3 extends over 14 amino acids. CDR3 region: CASSQETMVGEQYF. The CDR3 DNA reads as TGTGCCAGCAGCCAAGAGACTATGGTCGGCGAGCAGTACTTC.

Concerning this clone itself: Other DNA sequences of this sample code for an identical CDR3. The rearrangement links TRBV13 to TRBJ1-5; D gene ambiguous. Trimming stripped 0 bases from V and 2 bases from J, with 5 bases between. Germline V CDR1 and CDR2: PRHDT, FYEKMQ (reference sequence). The CDR3 sequence is 14 residues long. CDR3 protein: CASSLGRGNQPQHF. The CDR3 DNA is TGTGCCAGCAGCTTAGGGCGGGGCAATCAGCCCCAGCATTTT.

The DNA of the CDR3 is TGTGCCAGCAGCTTAGTGGCGGGGGGGTTGAATGAGCAGTTCTTC. This gives the protein CASSLVAGGLNEQFF. The chain uses TRBV7-2 and TRBJ2-1; TRBD2 matches at 9 bases. The CDR3 length is 15 residues. Looked up from germline, CDR1 is SGHTA and CDR2 is FQGNSA. V lost 1 base and J lost 7; bases outside the gene matches: 5.

In its sample, this clone was seen once. CDR3 amino acids: CASSLGQQAFF. The CDR3 coding sequence is TGCGCCAGCAGCCTCGGACAGCAGGCTTTCTTT. The chain couples TRBV4-1 to TRBJ1-1; possible D gene TRBD1, 6 bases. This CDR3 region has 11 residues. Trimming left V 4 bases short and J 11 bases short, with 11 bases between. CDR1 is MGHRA and CDR2 is YSYEKL in the germline V gene.

The chain combines TRBV9 with TRBJ1-2, with a possible D match to TRBD1 (5 bases). Germline V CDR1 and CDR2: SGDLS, YYNGEE. Trimming pared 0 bases from V and 3 bases from J, leaving 6 bases between. The CDR3 has 13 amino acids. CDR3 coding DNA: TGTGCCAGCAGCGTAGGGGGGGACTATGGCTACACCTTC. Translation gives CASSVGGDYGYTF.

The CDR3 bases are TGTGCCAGCAGCTCGGGACAGGGTCACAGCTCCTACGAGCAGTACTTC. Translated: CASSSGQGHSSYEQYF. This chain links TRBV7-6 with TRBJ2-7; TRBD1 aligns across 9 bases. Germline V lookup: CDR1 SGHVS, CDR2 FNYEAQ. The CDR3 consists of 16 residues. V lost 4 bases, J lost 0 bases, and 7 bases stayed unmatched.

The chain carries TRBV7-9 and TRBJ2-5; 9 bases agree with TRBD2. The trim removed 5 bases at V and 2 bases at J, leaving 12 bases unmatched. CDR1 and CDR2 (germline): SEHNR, FQNEAQ (reference sequence). The CDR3 extends over 17 amino acids. The CDR3 reads CASSHWGVAGDQETQYF. CDR3 bases: TGTGCCAGCAGCCACTGGGGGGTAGCGGGAGATCAAGAGACCCAGTACTTC.

V gene TRBV9 combines with J gene TRBJ2-1; TRBD2 agrees at 7 bases. This CDR3 contains 15 residues. Germline CDR1 is SGDLS and CDR2 is YYNGEE. V lost 3 bases to trimming and J lost 3 bases; unmatched junction nucleotides: 6. The chain's CDR3 is CASSAFRGVYNEQFF. DNA of the CDR3: TGTGCCAGCAGCGCGTTTCGGGGGGTCTACAATGAGCAGTTCTTC.